This T cell receptor beta chain comes out of a study of blood T cell repertoires in COVID-19. Study at large: The United States, Italy and Spain provided the acute and convalescent COVID-19 samples. Sample material is recorded as cDNA or gDNA derived from T cells, B-cell-depleted T cells, or PBMCs.

This CDR3 comprises 20 residues. V trimming: 4 bases; J trimming: 1 base; junction bases outside the gene matches: 17. In germline, CDR1 is KGHSH, CDR2 LQKENI. Per the study methods: From reference gene primer amplification, estimates of nucleated cell counts were derived. The method was immunoSEQ multiplex PCR; TCRdb's version includes in-frame clones alone and lacks a portion of them. V and J calls and clone size are as listed in that table; D and trimming were resolved from the DNA. The sample holds roughly 200,000 clones; around 90% are singletons and the top ten take approximately 6.7%. The TCR sequence derives from a man in his forties with acute or convalescent COVID-19. V usage is TRBV18 and J usage is TRBJ1-1, with 11 bases aligning to TRBD1. Sequencing was done on a sample of peripheral blood. The CDR3 DNA reads as TGTGCCAGCTCACGTTTAACCATAGGGACAGGGGGTTCTACGAACACTGAAGCTTTCTTT. Protein sequence: CASSRLTIGTGGSTNTEAFF.